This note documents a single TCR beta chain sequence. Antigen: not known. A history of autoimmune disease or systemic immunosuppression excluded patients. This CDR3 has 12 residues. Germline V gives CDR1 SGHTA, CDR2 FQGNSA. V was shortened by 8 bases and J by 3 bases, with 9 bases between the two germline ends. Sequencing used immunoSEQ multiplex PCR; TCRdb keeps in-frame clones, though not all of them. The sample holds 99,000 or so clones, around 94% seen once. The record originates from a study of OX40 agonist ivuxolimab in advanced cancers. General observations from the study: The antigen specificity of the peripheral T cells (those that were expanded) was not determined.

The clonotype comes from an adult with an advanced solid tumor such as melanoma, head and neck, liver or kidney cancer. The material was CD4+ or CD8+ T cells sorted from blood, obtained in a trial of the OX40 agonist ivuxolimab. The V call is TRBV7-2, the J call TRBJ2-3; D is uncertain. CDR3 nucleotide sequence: TGTGCCAGCCGTAGGGTGACAGATACGCAGTATTTT. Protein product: CASRRVTDTQYF.